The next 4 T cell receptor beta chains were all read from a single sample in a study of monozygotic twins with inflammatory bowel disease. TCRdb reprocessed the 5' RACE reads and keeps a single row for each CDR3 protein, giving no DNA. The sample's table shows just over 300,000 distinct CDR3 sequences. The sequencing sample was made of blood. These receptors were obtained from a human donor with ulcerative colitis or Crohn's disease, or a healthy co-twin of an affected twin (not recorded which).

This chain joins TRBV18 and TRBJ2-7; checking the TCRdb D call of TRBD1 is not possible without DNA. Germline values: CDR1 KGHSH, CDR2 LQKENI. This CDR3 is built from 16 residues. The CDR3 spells CASSPAGTGADYEQYF.

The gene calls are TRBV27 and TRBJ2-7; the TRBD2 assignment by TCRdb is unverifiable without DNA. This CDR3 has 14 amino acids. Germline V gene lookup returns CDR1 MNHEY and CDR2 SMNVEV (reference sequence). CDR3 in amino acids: CASSPRSFGSEQYF.

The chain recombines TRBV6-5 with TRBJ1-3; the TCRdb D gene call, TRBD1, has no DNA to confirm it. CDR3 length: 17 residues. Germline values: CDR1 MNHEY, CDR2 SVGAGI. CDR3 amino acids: CASSYTGQGSSGNTIYF.

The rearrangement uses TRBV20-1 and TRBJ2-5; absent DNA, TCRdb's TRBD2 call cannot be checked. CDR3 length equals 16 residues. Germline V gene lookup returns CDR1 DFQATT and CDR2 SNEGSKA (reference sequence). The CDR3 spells CSARRTSGGAEETQYF.